This T cell receptor (beta chain) emerged from a study of OX40 agonist ivuxolimab in advanced cancers. The CDR3 is made up of 15 amino acids. Between the trimmed V and J ends, which lost 0 bases and 7 bases, there was a span of 12 bases. Germline-derived CDR1 and CDR2 are SGHVS and FQNEAQ. Some clones are missing from TCRdb's copy, which holds only in-frame ones; the method was immunoSEQ multiplex PCR. Of fewer than 45,000 clones in the sample, more than 75% were seen once. This receptor was obtained from an adult with an advanced solid tumor such as melanoma, head and neck, liver or kidney cancer. This chain joins TRBV7-8 and TRBJ1-4; D ambiguous. The specimen was CD4+ or CD8+ T cells sorted from blood, collected in a trial of the OX40 agonist ivuxolimab. CDR3 loop: CASSLALSFSEKLFF. The CDR3 region has the DNA TGTGCCAGCAGCTTAGCGCTAAGTTTTAGTGAAAAACTGTTTTTT.